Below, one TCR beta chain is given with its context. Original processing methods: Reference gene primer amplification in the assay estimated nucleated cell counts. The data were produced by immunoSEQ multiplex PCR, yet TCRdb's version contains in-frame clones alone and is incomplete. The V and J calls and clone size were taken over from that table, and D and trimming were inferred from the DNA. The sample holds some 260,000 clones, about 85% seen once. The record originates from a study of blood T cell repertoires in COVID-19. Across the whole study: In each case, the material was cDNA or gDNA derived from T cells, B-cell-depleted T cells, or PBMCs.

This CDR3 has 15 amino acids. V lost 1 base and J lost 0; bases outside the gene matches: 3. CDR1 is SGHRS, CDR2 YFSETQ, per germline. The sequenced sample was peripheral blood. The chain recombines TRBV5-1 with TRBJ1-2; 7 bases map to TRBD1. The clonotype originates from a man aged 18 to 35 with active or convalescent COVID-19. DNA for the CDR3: TGCGCCAGCAGCTTGCAGGGACAGCCTAACTATGGCTACACCTTC. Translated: CASSLQGQPNYGYTF. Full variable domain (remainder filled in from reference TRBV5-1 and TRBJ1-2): KAGVTQTPRYLIKTRGQQVTLSCSPISGHRSVSWYQQTPGQGLQFLFEYFSETQRNKGNFPGRFSGRQFSNSRSEMNVSTLELGDSALYLCASSLQGQPNYGYTFGSGTRLTVV.